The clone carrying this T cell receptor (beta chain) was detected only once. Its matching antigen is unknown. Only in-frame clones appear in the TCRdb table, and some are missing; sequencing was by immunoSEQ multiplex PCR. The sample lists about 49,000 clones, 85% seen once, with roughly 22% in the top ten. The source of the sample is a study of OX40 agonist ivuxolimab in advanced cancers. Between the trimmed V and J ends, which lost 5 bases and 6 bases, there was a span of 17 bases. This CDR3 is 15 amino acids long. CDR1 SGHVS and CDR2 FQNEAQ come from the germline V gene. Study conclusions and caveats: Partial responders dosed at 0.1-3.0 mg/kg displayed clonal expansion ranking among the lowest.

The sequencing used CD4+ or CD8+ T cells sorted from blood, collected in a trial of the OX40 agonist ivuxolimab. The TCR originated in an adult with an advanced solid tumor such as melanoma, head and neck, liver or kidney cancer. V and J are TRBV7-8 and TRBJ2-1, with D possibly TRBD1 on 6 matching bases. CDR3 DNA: TGTGCCAGCAGCCCTCCAGGGGTAGTTTCCAATGAGCAGTTCTTC. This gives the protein CASSPPGVVSNEQFF.